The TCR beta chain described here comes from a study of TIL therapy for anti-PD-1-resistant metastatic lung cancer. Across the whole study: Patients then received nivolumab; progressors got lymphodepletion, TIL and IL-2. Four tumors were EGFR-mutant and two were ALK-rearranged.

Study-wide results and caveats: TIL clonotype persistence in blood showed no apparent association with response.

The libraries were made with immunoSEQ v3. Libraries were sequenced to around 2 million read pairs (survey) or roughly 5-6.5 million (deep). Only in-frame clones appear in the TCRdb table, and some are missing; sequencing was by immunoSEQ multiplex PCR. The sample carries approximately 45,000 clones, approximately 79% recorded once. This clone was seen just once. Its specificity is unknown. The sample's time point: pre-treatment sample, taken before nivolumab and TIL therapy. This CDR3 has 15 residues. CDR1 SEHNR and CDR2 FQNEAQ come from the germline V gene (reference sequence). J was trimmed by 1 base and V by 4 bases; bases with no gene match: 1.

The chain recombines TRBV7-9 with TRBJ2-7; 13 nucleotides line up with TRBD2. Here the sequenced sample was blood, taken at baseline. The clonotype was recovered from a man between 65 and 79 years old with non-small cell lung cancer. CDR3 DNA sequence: TGTGCCAGCAGCTCGACTAGCGGGAGGTCCTACGAGCAGTACTTC. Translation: CASSSTSGRSYEQYF.